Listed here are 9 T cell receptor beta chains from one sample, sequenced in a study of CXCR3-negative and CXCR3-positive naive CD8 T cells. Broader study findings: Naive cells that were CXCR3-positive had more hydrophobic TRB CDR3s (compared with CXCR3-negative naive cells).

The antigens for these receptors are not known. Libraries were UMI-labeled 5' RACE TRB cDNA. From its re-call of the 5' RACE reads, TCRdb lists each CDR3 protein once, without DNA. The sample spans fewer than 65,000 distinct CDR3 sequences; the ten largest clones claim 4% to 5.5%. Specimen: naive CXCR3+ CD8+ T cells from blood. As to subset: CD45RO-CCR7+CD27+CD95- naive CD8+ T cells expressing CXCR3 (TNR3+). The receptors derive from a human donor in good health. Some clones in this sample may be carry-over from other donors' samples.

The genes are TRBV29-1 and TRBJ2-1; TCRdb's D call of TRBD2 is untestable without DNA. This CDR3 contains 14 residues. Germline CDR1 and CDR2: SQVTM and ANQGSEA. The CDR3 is CSVESERELYEQFF.

The CDR3: CATSRFEGEDTQYF. The V and J genes are TRBV15 and TRBJ2-3; as DNA is missing, the TRBD1 call by TCRdb cannot be tested. CDR3 length equals 14 residues. The V gene's germline CDR1 is LNHNV and CDR2 YYDKDF (reference sequence).

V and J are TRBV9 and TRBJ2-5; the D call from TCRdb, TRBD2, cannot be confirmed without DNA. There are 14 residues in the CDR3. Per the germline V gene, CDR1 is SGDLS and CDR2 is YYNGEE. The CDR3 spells CASNPSGSRETQYF. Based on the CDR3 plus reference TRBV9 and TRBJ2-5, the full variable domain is DSGVTQTPKHLITATGQRVTLRCSPRSGDLSVYWYQQSLDQGLQFLIQYYNGEERAKGNILERFSAQQFPDLHSELNLSSLELGDSALYFCASNPSGSRETQYFGPGTRLLVL.

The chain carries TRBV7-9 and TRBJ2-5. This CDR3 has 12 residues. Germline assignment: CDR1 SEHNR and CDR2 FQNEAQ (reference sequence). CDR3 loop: CASSPNRETQYF.

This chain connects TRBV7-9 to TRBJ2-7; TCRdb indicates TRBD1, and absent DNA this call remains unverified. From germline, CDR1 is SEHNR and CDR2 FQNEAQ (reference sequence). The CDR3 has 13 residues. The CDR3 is CASRKQGPGEQYF.

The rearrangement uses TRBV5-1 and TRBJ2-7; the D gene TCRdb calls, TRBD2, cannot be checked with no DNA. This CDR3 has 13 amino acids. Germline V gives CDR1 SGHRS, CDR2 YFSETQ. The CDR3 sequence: CASSFERTYEQYF.

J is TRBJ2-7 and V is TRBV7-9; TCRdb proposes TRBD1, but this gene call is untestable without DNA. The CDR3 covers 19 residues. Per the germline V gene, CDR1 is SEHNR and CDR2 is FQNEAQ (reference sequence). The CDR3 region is CASSLWVDRGLPVPYEQYF. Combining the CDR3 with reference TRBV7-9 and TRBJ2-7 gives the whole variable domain DTGVSQNPRHKITKRGQNVTFRCDPISEHNRLYWYRQTLGQGPEFLTYFQNEAQLEKSRLLSDRFSAERPKGSFSTLEIQRTEQGDSAMYLCASSLWVDRGLPVPYEQYFGPGTRLTVT.

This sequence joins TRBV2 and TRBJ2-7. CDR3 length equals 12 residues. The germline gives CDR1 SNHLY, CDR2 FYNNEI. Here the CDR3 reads CASIGERYEQYF.

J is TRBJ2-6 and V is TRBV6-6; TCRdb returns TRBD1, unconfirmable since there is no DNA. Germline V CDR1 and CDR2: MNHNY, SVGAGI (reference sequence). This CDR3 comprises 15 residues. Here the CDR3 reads CASSSTGAGANVLTF.